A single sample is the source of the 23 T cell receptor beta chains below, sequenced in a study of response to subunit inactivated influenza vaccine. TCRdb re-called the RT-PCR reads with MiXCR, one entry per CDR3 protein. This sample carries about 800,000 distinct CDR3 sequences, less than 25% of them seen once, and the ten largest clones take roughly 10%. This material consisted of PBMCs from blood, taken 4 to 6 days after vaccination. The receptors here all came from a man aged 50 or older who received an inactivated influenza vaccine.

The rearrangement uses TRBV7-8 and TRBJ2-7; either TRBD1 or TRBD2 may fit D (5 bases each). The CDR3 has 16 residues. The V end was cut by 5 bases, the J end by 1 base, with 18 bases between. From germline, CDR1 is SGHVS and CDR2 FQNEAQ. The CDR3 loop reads CASSRLWDPRSYEQYF. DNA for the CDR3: TGTGCCAGCAGCCGTCTTTGGGACCCTCGTTCCTACGAGCAGTACTTC.

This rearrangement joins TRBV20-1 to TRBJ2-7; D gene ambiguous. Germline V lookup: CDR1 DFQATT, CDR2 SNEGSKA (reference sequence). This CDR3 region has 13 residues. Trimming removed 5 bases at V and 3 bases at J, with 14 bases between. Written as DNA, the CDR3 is TGCAGTGCTCGGGCCCTCGGGTACTACGAGCAGTACTTC. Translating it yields CSARALGYYEQYF.

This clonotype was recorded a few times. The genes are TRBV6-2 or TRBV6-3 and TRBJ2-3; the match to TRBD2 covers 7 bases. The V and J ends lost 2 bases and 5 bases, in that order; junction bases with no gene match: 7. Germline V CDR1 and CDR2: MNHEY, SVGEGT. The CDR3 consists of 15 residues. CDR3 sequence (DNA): TGTGCCAGCAGTTACGCGGGAGAAGGAGGAGATACGCAGTATTTT. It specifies CASSYAGEGGDTQYF.

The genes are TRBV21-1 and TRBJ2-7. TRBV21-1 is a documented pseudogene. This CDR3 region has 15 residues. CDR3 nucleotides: TGTGCCAGCATCTCACCTGAGAAGCAAACCTACGAGCAGTACTTC. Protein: CASISPEKQTYEQYF.

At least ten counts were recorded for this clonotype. CDR3 DNA sequence: TGTGCCAGCAGCCGGTGGACGAGCTACGAGCAGTACTTC. This encodes CASSRWTSYEQYF. The chain links TRBV7-2 to TRBJ2-7; unclear D gene. The V end was cut by 5 bases, the J end by 3 bases, with 11 bases between. Germline loops: CDR1 SGHTA, CDR2 FQGNSA. The CDR3 extends over 13 amino acids.

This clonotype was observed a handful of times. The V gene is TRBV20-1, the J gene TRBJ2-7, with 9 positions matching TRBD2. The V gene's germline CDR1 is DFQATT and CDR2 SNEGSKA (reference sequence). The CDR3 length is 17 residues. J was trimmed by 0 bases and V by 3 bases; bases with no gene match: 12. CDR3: CSARSAGGLSNSYEQYF. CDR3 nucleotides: TGCAGTGCTAGGTCGGCGGGAGGGCTTTCCAACTCCTACGAGCAGTACTTC.

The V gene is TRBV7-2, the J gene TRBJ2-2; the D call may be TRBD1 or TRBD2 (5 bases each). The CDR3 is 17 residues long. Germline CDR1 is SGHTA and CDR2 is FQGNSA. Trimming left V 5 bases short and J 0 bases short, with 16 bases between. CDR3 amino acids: CASSLTPGPPNTGELFF. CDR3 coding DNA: TGTGCCAGCAGCCTTACCCCGGGACCGCCGAACACCGGGGAGCTGTTTTTT.

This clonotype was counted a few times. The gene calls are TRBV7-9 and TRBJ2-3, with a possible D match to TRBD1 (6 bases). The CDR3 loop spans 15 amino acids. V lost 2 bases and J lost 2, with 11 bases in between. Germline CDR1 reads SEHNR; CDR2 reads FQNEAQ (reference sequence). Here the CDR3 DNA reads TGTGCCAGCAGCTTACCGGGACATATCACAGATACGCAGTATTTT. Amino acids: CASSLPGHITDTQYF.

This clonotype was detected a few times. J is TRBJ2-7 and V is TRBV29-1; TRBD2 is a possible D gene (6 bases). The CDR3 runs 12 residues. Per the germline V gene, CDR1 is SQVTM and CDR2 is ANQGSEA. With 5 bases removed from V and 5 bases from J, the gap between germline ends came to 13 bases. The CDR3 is CSVSVLANEQYF. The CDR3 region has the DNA TGCAGCGTTAGTGTCCTAGCGAACGAGCAGTACTTC.

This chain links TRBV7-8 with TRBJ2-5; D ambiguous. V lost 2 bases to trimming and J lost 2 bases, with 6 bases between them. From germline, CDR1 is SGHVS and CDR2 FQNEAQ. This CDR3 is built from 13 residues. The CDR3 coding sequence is TGTGCCAGCAGCTTACACCAACAAGAGACCCAGTACTTC. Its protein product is CASSLHQQETQYF.

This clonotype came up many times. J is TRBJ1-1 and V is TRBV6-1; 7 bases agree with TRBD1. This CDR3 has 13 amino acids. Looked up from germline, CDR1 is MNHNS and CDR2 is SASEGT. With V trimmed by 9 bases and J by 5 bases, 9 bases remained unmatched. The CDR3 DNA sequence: TGTGCCAGTTATAGACAGGGTGGGACTGAAGCTTTCTTT. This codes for CASYRQGGTEAFF.

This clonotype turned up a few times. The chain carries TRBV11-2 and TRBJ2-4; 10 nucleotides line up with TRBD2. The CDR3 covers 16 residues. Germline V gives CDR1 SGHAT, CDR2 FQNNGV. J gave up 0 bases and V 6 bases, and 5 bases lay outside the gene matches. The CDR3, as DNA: TGTGCCAGCAGGCCAATAGCGGGAGGAGCCAAAAACATTCAGTACTTC. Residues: CASRPIAGGAKNIQYF.

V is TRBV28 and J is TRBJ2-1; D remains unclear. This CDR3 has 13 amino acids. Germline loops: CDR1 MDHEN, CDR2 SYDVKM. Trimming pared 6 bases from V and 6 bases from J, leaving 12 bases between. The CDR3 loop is CASSPDWGNEQFF. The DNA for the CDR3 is TGTGCCAGCAGCCCCGACTGGGGCAATGAGCAGTTCTTC.

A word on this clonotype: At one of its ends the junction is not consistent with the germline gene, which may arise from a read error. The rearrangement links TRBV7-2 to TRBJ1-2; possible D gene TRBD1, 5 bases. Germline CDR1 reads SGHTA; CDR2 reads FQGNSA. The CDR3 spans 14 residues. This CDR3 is CVSSLGRDGDGYTF. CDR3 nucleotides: TGTGTCAGCAGCTTGGGCAGGGACGGCGATGGCTACACCTTC.

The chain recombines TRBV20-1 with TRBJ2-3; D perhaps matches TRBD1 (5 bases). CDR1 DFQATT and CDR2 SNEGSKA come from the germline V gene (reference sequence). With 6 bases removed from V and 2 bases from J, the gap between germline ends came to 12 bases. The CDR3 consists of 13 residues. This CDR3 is CSAIGHSTDTQYF. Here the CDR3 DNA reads TGCAGTGCCATAGGACATTCCACAGATACGCAGTATTTT.

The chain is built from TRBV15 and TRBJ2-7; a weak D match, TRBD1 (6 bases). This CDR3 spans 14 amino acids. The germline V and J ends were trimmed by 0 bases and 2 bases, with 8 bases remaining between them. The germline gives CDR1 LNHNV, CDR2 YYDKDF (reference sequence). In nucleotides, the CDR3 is TGTGCCACCAGCAGAGATAGGGACACCTACGAGCAGTACTTC. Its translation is CATSRDRDTYEQYF.

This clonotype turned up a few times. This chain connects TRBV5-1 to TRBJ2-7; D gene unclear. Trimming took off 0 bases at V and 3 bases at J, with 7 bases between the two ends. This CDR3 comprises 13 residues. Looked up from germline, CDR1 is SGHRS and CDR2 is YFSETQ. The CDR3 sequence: CASSLEFSYEQYF. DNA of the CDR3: TGCGCCAGCAGCTTGGAGTTTAGCTACGAGCAGTACTTC.

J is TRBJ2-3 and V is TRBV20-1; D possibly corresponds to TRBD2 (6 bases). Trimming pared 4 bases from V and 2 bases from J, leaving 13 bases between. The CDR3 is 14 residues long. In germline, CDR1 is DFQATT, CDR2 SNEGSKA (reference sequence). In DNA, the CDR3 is TGCAGTGCTACCAGCGGGCTGATCACAGATACGCAGTATTTT. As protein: CSATSGLITDTQYF.

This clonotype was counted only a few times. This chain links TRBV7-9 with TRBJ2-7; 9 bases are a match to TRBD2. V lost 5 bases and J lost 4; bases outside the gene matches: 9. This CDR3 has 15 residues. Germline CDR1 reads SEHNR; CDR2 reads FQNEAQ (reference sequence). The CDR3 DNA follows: TGTGCCAGCAGCCCACAGGGTAGCGGGAGATACGAGCAGTACTTC. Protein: CASSPQGSGRYEQYF.

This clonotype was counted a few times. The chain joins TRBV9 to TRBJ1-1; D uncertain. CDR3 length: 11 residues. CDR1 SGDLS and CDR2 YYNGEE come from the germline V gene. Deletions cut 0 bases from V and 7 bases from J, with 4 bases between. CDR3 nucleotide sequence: TGTGCCAGCAGCGTAGTGGATGAAGCTTTCTTT. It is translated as CASSVVDEAFF.

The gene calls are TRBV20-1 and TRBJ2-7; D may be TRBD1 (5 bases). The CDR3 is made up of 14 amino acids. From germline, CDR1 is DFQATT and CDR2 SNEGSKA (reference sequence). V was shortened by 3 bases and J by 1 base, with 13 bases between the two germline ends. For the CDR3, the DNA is TGCAGTGCTAGGGGTCGGCAGGGTTCCTACGAGCAGTACTTC. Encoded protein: CSARGRQGSYEQYF.

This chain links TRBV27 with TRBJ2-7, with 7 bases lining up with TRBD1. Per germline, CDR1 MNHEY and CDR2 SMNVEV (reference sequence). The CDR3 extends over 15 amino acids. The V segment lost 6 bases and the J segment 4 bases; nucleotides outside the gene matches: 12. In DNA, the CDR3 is TGTGCCAGCAGCCGTGGCACAGGGGTTTTGTACGAGCAGTACTTC. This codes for CASSRGTGVLYEQYF.

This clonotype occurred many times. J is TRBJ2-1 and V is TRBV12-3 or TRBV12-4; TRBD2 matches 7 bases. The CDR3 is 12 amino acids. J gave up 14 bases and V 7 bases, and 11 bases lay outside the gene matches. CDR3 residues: CASTLGGRWKFF. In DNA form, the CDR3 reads TGTGCCAGCACCCTGGGGGGGAGGTGGAAGTTCTTC.